These 32 T cell receptor beta chains came from one sample sequenced in a study of blood T cell repertoires in COVID-19. Here immunoSEQ multiplex PCR was the method, and the copy in TCRdb shows in-frame clones only, minus some. The sample yields a few hundred thousand clones, 90% seen once. Sequenced: peripheral blood. The receptors derive from a woman aged 55-69 years with COVID-19, enrolled during active disease.

The gene calls are TRBV5-8 and TRBJ1-5, with 7 bases fitting TRBD1. Germline CDR1 is SGHTS and CDR2 is YDEGEE. Trimming cost V 1 base and J 7 bases; bases outside gene matches: 8. This CDR3 comprises 15 residues. The CDR3 region is CASSLQGGLGQPQHF. The CDR3, as DNA: TGTGCCAGCAGCTTGCAAGGGGGCTTGGGGCAGCCCCAGCATTTT.

V usage is TRBV10-3 and J usage is TRBJ2-5; D ambiguous. This CDR3 region has 15 residues. V lost 0 bases and J 5 bases, leaving 13 bases between the germline ends. The germline gives CDR1 ENHRY, CDR2 SYGVKD. In DNA, the CDR3 is TGTGCCATCAGTGAGTCTGGCAGTCCCGGGGAGACCCAGTACTTC. Amino acids: CAISESGSPGETQYF.

The chain employs TRBV7-2 and TRBJ2-6; 10 bases fit TRBD2. Germline CDR1 is SGHTA and CDR2 is FQGNSA. The CDR3 covers 19 residues. V shed 7 bases, J shed 0 bases, and the junction held 12 bases outside the gene matches. Here the CDR3 reads CASTAGGLAGDSGANVLTF. DNA of the CDR3: TGTGCCAGCACCGCAGGTGGGCTAGCGGGGGACTCTGGGGCCAACGTCCTGACTTTC.

The CDR3 DNA sequence: TGTGCCAGCAGCTTAACGCCAGGGGACTATGGCTACACCTTC. This gives the protein CASSLTPGDYGYTF. The rearrangement joins TRBV7-3 to TRBJ1-2; D is perhaps TRBD1 (6 bases). Trimming shortened V by 0 bases and J by 3 bases, and 8 bases separated the two germline ends. Germline CDR1 reads SGHTA; CDR2 reads FQGTGA. The CDR3 length is 14 residues.

This clone was seen a handful of times. The chain couples TRBV7-9 to TRBJ2-1, with TRBD1 matching over 8 bases. The germline gives CDR1 SEHNR, CDR2 FQNEAQ (reference sequence). The CDR3 contains 13 residues. V dropped 2 bases and J dropped 12; count of bases not matched to a gene: 6. CDR3 sequence: CASSLIGQGLQFF. The CDR3 coding sequence is TGTGCCAGCAGCTTAATCGGACAGGGTTTGCAGTTCTTC. The whole variable domain, filled in from reference TRBV7-9 and TRBJ2-1, reads DTGVSQNPRHKITKRGQNVTFRCDPISEHNRLYWYRQTLGQGPEFLTYFQNEAQLEKSRLLSDRFSAERPKGSFSTLEIQRTEQGDSAMYLCASSLIGQGLQFFGPGTRLTVL.

CDR3 in amino acids: CASSLSSGNTIYF. The CDR3 bases are TGTGCCAGCAGCTTGAGCTCTGGAAACACCATATATTTT. The J gene is TRBJ1-3, the V gene TRBV7-8; D call uncertain. V lost 3 bases, J lost 0 bases, and 3 bases lay in between. Germline V gene data show CDR1 as SGHVS and CDR2 as FQNEAQ. The CDR3 covers 13 residues.

This clone was seen a few times. This chain joins TRBV6-1 and TRBJ1-5; 7 positions agree with TRBD1. The V gene end was trimmed by 0 bases and the J gene end by 6 bases; junction bases not matched to a gene: 8. The CDR3 totals 16 residues. Germline V gene sequence: CDR1 MNHNS, CDR2 SASEGT. The CDR3, as DNA: TGTGCCAGCAGTGAAGCGCTTACAGGGGCGGTTCAGCCCCAGCATTTT. Amino acid sequence: CASSEALTGAVQPQHF.

The chain has TRBV9 and TRBJ2-3; tentative D call: TRBD2 (5 bases). Trimming left V 0 bases short and J 1 base short, with 9 bases between. The CDR3 spans 15 residues. CDR1 SGDLS and CDR2 YYNGEE come from the germline V gene. The CDR3 reads CASSVAGFRTDTQYF. CDR3 sequence (DNA): TGTGCCAGCAGCGTAGCGGGGTTTCGCACAGATACGCAGTATTTT.

The chain combines TRBV5-4 with TRBJ1-1; 7 bases match TRBD1. CDR3 length equals 13 residues. With 6 bases clipped from V and 6 bases from J, the junction kept 8 bases outside the gene matches. Germline CDR1 SGHNT, CDR2 YYREEE (reference sequence). This chain's CDR3 is CASNLQGDAEAFF. The CDR3 DNA sequence: TGTGCCAGCAACCTTCAGGGGGACGCTGAAGCTTTCTTT. Variable domain in full (rest from reference TRBV5-4 and TRBJ1-1): ETGVTQSPTHLIKTRGQQVTLRCSSQSGHNTVSWYQQALGQGPQFIFQYYREEENGRGNFPPRFSGLQFPNYSSELNVNALELDDSALYLCASNLQGDAEAFFGQGTRLTVV.

The V and J genes are TRBV7-3 and TRBJ2-1; no clear D. The germline V and J ends were trimmed by 4 bases and 3 bases, with 7 bases remaining between them. CDR3 length: 13 residues. In germline, CDR1 is SGHTA, CDR2 FQGTGA. CDR3 sequence: CASSSPGYNEQFF. In DNA form, the CDR3 reads TGTGCCAGCAGCTCCCCAGGCTACAATGAGCAGTTCTTC.

This clone was recorded only once. V and J are TRBV19 and TRBJ1-4; 7 nucleotides match TRBD1. The junction had 3 bases not matched to a gene; V was cut back by 5 bases and J by 6 bases. Germline values: CDR1 LNHDA, CDR2 SQIVND (reference sequence). CDR3 size: 13 residues. Here the CDR3 DNA reads TGTGCCAGTAGTGACAGGGCGGATGAAAAACTGTTTTTT. Protein product: CASSDRADEKLFF.

This rearrangement joins TRBV7-8 to TRBJ1-1; D not certain. V was cut by 4 bases and J by 1 base, with 19 bases left in between. The CDR3 consists of 17 residues. Per the germline V gene, CDR1 is SGHVS and CDR2 is FQNEAQ. The CDR3 DNA is TGTGCCAGCAGCTCCAGAGCGCGGGGTACGGGGAACACTGAAGCTTTCTTT. It encodes CASSSRARGTGNTEAFF.

The chain employs TRBV9 and TRBJ1-5; 7 nucleotides agree with TRBD1. Unmatched junction bases numbered 7, after V lost 0 bases and J lost 7 bases. Germline CDR1 and CDR2: SGDLS and YYNGEE. The CDR3 length is 15 residues. The CDR3 coding sequence is TGTGCCAGCAGCGTAGCTCCAGGGGGTGACCAGCCCCAGCATTTT. It yields the protein CASSVAPGGDQPQHF.

The J gene is TRBJ1-1, the V gene TRBV12-3 or TRBV12-4, with 7 nucleotides matching TRBD1. CDR3 length: 13 amino acids. Trimming cost V 10 bases and J 4 bases; bases outside gene matches: 9. CDR3 sequence reads: CATETGDITEAFF. The CDR3 DNA follows: TGTGCCACCGAAACAGGGGATATCACTGAAGCTTTCTTT.

This rearrangement joins TRBV5-1 to TRBJ1-6, with TRBD1 identical over 9 bases. The CDR3 extends over 15 amino acids. The V gene end was trimmed by 3 bases and the J gene end by 6 bases; junction bases not matched to a gene: 4. CDR1 and CDR2 from the germline V gene are SGHRS and YFSETQ. The DNA for the CDR3 is TGCGCCAGCAGCTCCGGACAGGGGAGTAATTCACCCCTCCACTTT. It yields the protein CASSSGQGSNSPLHF.

The chain recombines TRBV7-8 with TRBJ1-4, with D tentatively TRBD1 (5 bases). The CDR3 totals 15 residues. Germline loops: CDR1 SGHVS, CDR2 FQNEAQ. The V gene lost 1 base and the J gene lost 1 base, with 7 bases spanning the gap. The CDR3 coding sequence is TGTGCCAGCAGCTTAGGGGGGGTAACTAATGAAAAACTGTTTTTT. Translating it yields CASSLGGVTNEKLFF.

The CDR3 region is CASRPPAGAGGANTQYF. The CDR3, as DNA: TGTGCCAGCCGTCCCCCCGCCGGGGCAGGGGGCGCGAATACGCAGTATTTT. This sequence joins TRBV6-6 and TRBJ2-3; TRBD1 aligns across 8 bases. CDR3 length: 17 amino acids. Germline V gene lookup returns CDR1 MNHNY and CDR2 SVGAGI (reference sequence). After removal of 8 bases from V and 7 bases from J, the junction contained 20 bases not matched to a gene.

The J gene is TRBJ1-5, the V gene TRBV6-2 or TRBV6-3; perhaps TRBD1 as D (5 bases). CDR1 and CDR2 from the germline V gene are MNHEY and SVGEGT. The CDR3 is made up of 14 amino acids. Between the trimmed V and J ends, which lost 5 bases and 3 bases, there was a span of 11 bases. This CDR3 is CASSNHRHNQPQHF. Here the CDR3 DNA reads TGTGCCAGCAGTAATCACAGGCACAATCAGCCCCAGCATTTT.

This chain uses TRBV10-3 with TRBJ2-1, with D possibly TRBD2 on 7 matching bases. The V end lost 5 bases, the J end lost 9 bases, and 26 bases lay between the germline ends. Per the germline V gene, CDR1 is ENHRY and CDR2 is SYGVKD. The length of the CDR3 is 17 residues. The CDR3 reads CAISLIGTGGAVSEQFF. In DNA form, the CDR3 reads TGTGCCATCAGTTTAATCGGGACGGGGGGCGCCGTTAGTGAGCAGTTCTTC.

The chain couples TRBV5-4 to TRBJ2-1, with 13 bases fitting TRBD2. V trimming: 4 bases; J trimming: 6 bases; junction bases outside the gene matches: 4. Germline-derived CDR1 and CDR2 are SGHNT and YYREEE (reference sequence). CDR3 length equals 15 residues. CDR3 bases: TGTGCCAGCAGCCGCAGACTAGCGGGGGGCAATGAGCAGTTCTTC. The encoded protein is CASSRRLAGGNEQFF.

This rearrangement joins TRBV3-1 (or the pseudogene TRBV3-2) to TRBJ2-7, with 9 bases that match TRBD1. The CDR3 is 14 residues long. V trimming: 5 bases; J trimming: 5 bases; junction bases outside the gene matches: 7. The germline V gene has CDR1 LGHDT and CDR2 YNNKEL (reference sequence). CDR3 loop: CASSSGTGFDEQYF. The CDR3 DNA is TGTGCCAGCAGCTCCGGGACAGGGTTCGACGAGCAGTACTTC.

The chain couples TRBV5-8 to TRBJ2-5; 9 bases match TRBD2. CDR1 and CDR2 (germline): SGHTS, YDEGEE. With 2 bases clipped from V and 1 base from J, the junction kept 9 bases outside the gene matches. The length of the CDR3 is 17 residues. CDR3 nucleotides: TGTGCCAGCAGCTTTGGATGGAGCGGGGGGCCCCAAGAGACCCAGTACTTC. Encoded protein: CASSFGWSGGPQETQYF.

The chain recombines TRBV9 with TRBJ1-1, with D hard to call. There are 14 residues in the CDR3. Per germline, CDR1 SGDLS and CDR2 YYNGEE. V lost 3 bases, J lost 4 bases, and 13 bases lay in between. This CDR3 reads CASSEVDWATEAFF. CDR3 nucleotides: TGTGCCAGCAGCGAGGTGGATTGGGCCACTGAAGCTTTCTTT.

In DNA form, the CDR3 reads TGTGCCAGCAGTCATAGCGGGGGGTTGAGCGGGGAGCTGTTTTTT. It translates to CASSHSGGLSGELFF. The chain uses TRBV6-5 and TRBJ2-2, with 10 bases identical to TRBD2. CDR3 length: 15 residues. CDR1 MNHEY and CDR2 SVGAGI come from the germline V gene. V trimming: 5 bases; J trimming: 7 bases; junction bases outside the gene matches: 7.

The V call is TRBV19, the J call TRBJ1-1; maybe TRBD1 (5 bases). Trimming left V 3 bases short and J 3 bases short, with 14 bases between. The CDR3 sequence is 15 residues long. From germline, CDR1 is LNHDA and CDR2 SQIVND (reference sequence). CDR3 region: CASSIRAASDTEAFF. The CDR3 DNA sequence: TGTGCCAGTAGTATCAGGGCGGCCTCGGACACTGAAGCTTTCTTT.

This clone is a singleton in its sample. The chain carries TRBV4-3 and TRBJ2-2; 8 bases match TRBD1. Germline trimming cut 2 bases from V and 6 bases from J; bases unmatched to any gene: 14. From germline, CDR1 is LGHNA and CDR2 YSLEER. CDR3 length: 18 residues. CDR3 region: CASSQSPLQTGVAGELFF. Here the CDR3 DNA reads TGCGCCAGCAGCCAAAGCCCCCTGCAGACAGGGGTGGCCGGGGAGCTGTTTTTT.

V and J are TRBV10-3 and TRBJ2-5, with TRBD2 identical over 10 bases. The CDR3 totals 15 residues. Germline V gives CDR1 ENHRY, CDR2 SYGVKD. Germline trimming cut 6 bases from V and 2 bases from J; bases unmatched to any gene: 6. DNA of the CDR3: TGTGCCATCAGAGGGACTAGCGAGTGGCAAGAGACCCAGTACTTC. It specifies CAIRGTSEWQETQYF.

The genes are TRBV4-3 and TRBJ1-2, with TRBD1 matching over 12 bases. V lost 0 bases, J lost 13 bases, and 15 bases stayed unmatched. Germline V gene lookup returns CDR1 LGHNA and CDR2 YSLEER. The CDR3 spans 17 residues. The CDR3 spells CASSQEGPGTGGLIRTF. The DNA of the CDR3 is TGCGCCAGCAGCCAAGAGGGGCCCGGGACAGGGGGCCTAATCCGCACCTTC.

V is TRBV29-1 and J is TRBJ1-2; D gene unclear. The CDR3 has 12 amino acids. Between the trimmed V and J ends, which lost 1 base and 7 bases, there was a span of 10 bases. Germline CDR1 is SQVTM and CDR2 is ANQGSEA. The CDR3 reads CSVEVVEGGYTF. Here the CDR3 DNA reads TGCAGCGTTGAAGTGGTTGAGGGTGGCTACACCTTC.

The chain joins TRBV7-3 to TRBJ1-6; D uncertain. Germline CDR1 and CDR2: SGHTA and FQGTGA. CDR3 length: 15 amino acids. Deletions cut 5 bases from V and 6 bases from J, with 14 bases between. The CDR3 spells CASSTLGGSNSPLHF. CDR3 nucleotide sequence: TGTGCCAGCAGCACCCTCGGAGGCTCTAATTCACCCCTCCACTTT.

The V and J genes are TRBV10-3 and TRBJ1-6, with D unresolved. The CDR3 extends over 14 amino acids. Trimming removed 3 bases from V and 10 bases from J, with 13 bases in between. CDR1 and CDR2 from the germline V gene are ENHRY and SYGVKD. The CDR3, as DNA: TGTGCCATCAGTGATGAAGTAGGGAGATCACCCCTCCACTTT. It encodes CAISDEVGRSPLHF.

This chain connects TRBV7-2 to TRBJ2-3; 8 bases are shared with TRBD1. CDR1 and CDR2 from the germline V gene are SGHTA and FQGNSA. This CDR3 has 15 residues. The V gene end was trimmed by 4 bases and the J gene end by 3 bases; junction bases not matched to a gene: 6. The CDR3 region is CASSYADRETDTQYF. Written as DNA, the CDR3 is TGTGCCAGCAGCTACGCGGACAGGGAGACAGATACGCAGTATTTT.